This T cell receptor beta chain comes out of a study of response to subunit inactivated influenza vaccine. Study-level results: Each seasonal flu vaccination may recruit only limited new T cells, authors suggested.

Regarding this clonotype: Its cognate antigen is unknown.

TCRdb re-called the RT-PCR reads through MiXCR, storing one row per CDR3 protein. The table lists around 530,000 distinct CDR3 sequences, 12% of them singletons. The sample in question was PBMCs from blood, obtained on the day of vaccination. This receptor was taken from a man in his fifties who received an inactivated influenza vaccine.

The CDR3 protein is CASSLIGGAGHEQFF. CDR3 coding DNA: TGTGCCAGCAGTTTGATTGGGGGGGCGGGGCATGAGCAGTTCTTC. V gene TRBV27 combines with J gene TRBJ2-1, with D possibly TRBD2 on 7 matching bases. The CDR3 extends over 15 amino acids. V gave up 3 bases and J gave up 8 bases, with 17 bases separating them. CDR1 is MNHEY, CDR2 SMNVEV, per germline (reference sequence).